These 31 T cell receptor beta chains share one sample of origin, sequenced in a study of T cell changes during pregnancy in multiple sclerosis. Repertoires were generated with immunoSEQ multiplex PCR, while TCRdb's copy carries only in-frame clones and drops some. Counted here are about 100,000 clones, approximately 92% occurring once; the ten biggest clones make up about 3.1%. The sequenced sample was peripheral blood, obtained in the second trimester of pregnancy. The source is a female donor with multiple sclerosis, enrolled in a pregnancy study.

The gene calls are TRBV27 and TRBJ2-7, with 8 bases that match TRBD2. CDR3 length equals 16 residues. The germline gives CDR1 MNHEY, CDR2 SMNVEV (reference sequence). Unmatched junction bases numbered 8, after V lost 1 base and J lost 3 bases. The CDR3 here is CASSLYGLATGYEQYF. CDR3 sequence (DNA): TGTGCCAGCAGTTTATACGGACTAGCTACAGGCTACGAGCAGTACTTC.

The chain employs TRBV28 and TRBJ2-2; 10 nucleotides align to TRBD2. V lost 5 bases, J lost 3 bases, and 6 bases stayed unmatched. Germline CDR1 is MDHEN and CDR2 is SYDVKM. The CDR3 has 16 residues. The CDR3 region has the DNA TGTGCCAGCAGTCCGCTAGCGGGAGCTGACACCGGGGAGCTGTTTTTT. Its protein product is CASSPLAGADTGELFF.

The chain carries TRBV27 and TRBJ2-5; 12 bases are shared with TRBD2. Germline CDR1 reads MNHEY; CDR2 reads SMNVEV (reference sequence). The CDR3 consists of 18 residues. Germline trimming cut 0 bases from V and 2 bases from J; bases unmatched to any gene: 7. Here the CDR3 DNA reads TGTGCCAGCAGTTTATCGCTAGCGGGAGGGAATTTGCAAGAGACCCAGTACTTC. It codes for CASSLSLAGGNLQETQYF.

The chain recombines TRBV4-1 with TRBJ2-1; D may be TRBD1 (6 bases). This CDR3 has 14 residues. Germline V gene sequence: CDR1 MGHRA, CDR2 YSYEKL. V was pared by 1 base and J by 3 bases, with 7 bases between. This CDR3 is CASSQGTVYNEQFF. CDR3 in DNA: TGCGCCAGCAGCCAAGGGACAGTCTACAATGAGCAGTTCTTC.

The V call is TRBV15, the J call TRBJ2-7; TRBD2 might be the D (6 bases). V was pared by 3 bases and J by 4 bases, with 16 bases between. Germline V gene sequence: CDR1 LNHNV, CDR2 YYDKDF (reference sequence). CDR3 length: 15 amino acids. For the CDR3, the DNA is TGTGCCACCAGCAGTCCCTCGCGGGATAGGTACGAGCAGTACTTC. Protein product: CATSSPSRDRYEQYF.

This chain connects TRBV7-9 to TRBJ1-4; 7 nucleotides align to TRBD1. V lost 8 bases, J lost 8 bases, and 8 bases stayed unmatched. In germline, CDR1 is SEHNR, CDR2 FQNEAQ (reference sequence). The CDR3 is 13 residues long. In DNA, the CDR3 is TGTGCCAGCGTGAGCCAGGGGGACGAAAAACTGTTTTTT. This codes for CASVSQGDEKLFF.

The chain links TRBV5-1 to TRBJ2-1, with D perhaps matching TRBD2 (5 bases). CDR1 SGHRS and CDR2 YFSETQ come from the germline V gene. V was clipped by 5 bases and J by 4 bases, with 13 bases between them. The CDR3 extends over 14 amino acids. The CDR3 nucleotides read TGCGCCAGCAGGGAGAGCGGAGCTTACAATGAGCAGTTCTTC. It encodes CASRESGAYNEQFF.

V is TRBV2 and J is TRBJ2-3, with 7 bases identical to TRBD1. There are 10 residues in the CDR3. Looked up from germline, CDR1 is SNHLY and CDR2 is FYNNEI. After removal of 6 bases from V and 9 bases from J, the junction contained 0 bases not matched to a gene. CDR3 in amino acids: CASRDRTQYF. CDR3 DNA: TGTGCCAGCAGGGACAGGACGCAGTATTTT.

The CDR3, as DNA: TGTGCCAGCAGTTCAGGACTAGCGGGGGTAGGGTACGAGCAGTACTTC. Translating it yields CASSSGLAGVGYEQYF. This chain links TRBV27 with TRBJ2-7; 13 bases agree with TRBD2. Germline-derived CDR1 and CDR2 are MNHEY and SMNVEV (reference sequence). The CDR3 runs 16 residues. The ends lost 4 bases at V and 4 bases at J; junction bases unmatched: 7.

The CDR3 is CASSEFPRHPGQGYGYTF. CDR3 bases: TGTGCCAGCAGTGAATTCCCGCGTCATCCGGGACAGGGTTATGGCTACACCTTC. The chain combines TRBV25-1 with TRBJ1-2; 9 bases match TRBD1. CDR3 length: 18 amino acids. With 1 base clipped from V and 5 bases from J, the junction kept 14 bases outside the gene matches. The germline CDR1 and CDR2 sequences are MGHDK and SYGVNS.

This chain connects TRBV5-1 to TRBJ2-5; possibly TRBD2 for D (5 bases). The germline gives CDR1 SGHRS, CDR2 YFSETQ. Trimming removed 1 base from V and 1 base from J, with 8 bases in between. This CDR3 comprises 14 residues. CDR3 protein: CASSLFGVQETQYF. In DNA form, the CDR3 reads TGCGCCAGCAGCTTGTTCGGGGTCCAAGAGACCCAGTACTTC.

The chain recombines TRBV6-5 with TRBJ1-5, with TRBD1 identical over 8 bases. The CDR3 sequence is 15 residues long. J was trimmed by 3 bases and V by 5 bases; bases with no gene match: 6. The germline V gene has CDR1 MNHEY and CDR2 SVGAGI. The CDR3 bases are TGTGCCAGCAGTGTCGGGACAGGTCTCAATCAGCCCCAGCATTTT. Protein sequence: CASSVGTGLNQPQHF.

The chain joins TRBV5-4 to TRBJ2-5; the match to TRBD2 covers 7 bases. Germline V CDR1 and CDR2: SGHNT, YYREEE (reference sequence). V lost 4 bases, J lost 2 bases, and 5 bases stayed unmatched. The CDR3 is 14 amino acids. CDR3 protein: CASSAGRAQETQYF. In DNA, the CDR3 is TGTGCCAGCAGCGCGGGGAGGGCTCAAGAGACCCAGTACTTC.

The rearrangement uses TRBV30 and TRBJ2-2; D may be TRBD2 (5 bases). The CDR3 sequence is 13 residues long. Trimming cost V 4 bases and J 4 bases, with 10 bases left between them. Germline CDR1 reads GTSNPN; CDR2 reads SVGIG (reference sequence). CDR3 in DNA: TGTGCCTGGAAGTGGAGGCGCACCGGGGAGCTGTTTTTT. Encoded protein: CAWKWRRTGELFF. Together with reference TRBV30 and TRBJ2-2, the CDR3 gives the full variable domain: SQTIHQWPATLVQPVGSPLSLECTVEGTSNPNLYWYRQAAGRGLQLLFYSVGIGQISSEVPQNLSASRPQDRQFILSSKKLLLSDSGFYLCAWKWRRTGELFFGEGSRLTVL.

The chain combines TRBV2 with TRBJ2-7; 7 bases are a match to TRBD2. J was trimmed by 6 bases and V by 6 bases; bases with no gene match: 14. The CDR3 consists of 15 residues. The V gene's germline CDR1 is SNHLY and CDR2 FYNNEI. The CDR3 spells CASRQRSGESSEQYF. DNA for the CDR3: TGTGCCAGCAGGCAAAGGAGCGGGGAGTCAAGCGAGCAGTACTTC.

The chain recombines TRBV6-5 with TRBJ1-3; TRBD1 is a possible D gene (5 bases). V lost 0 bases to trimming and J lost 0 bases, with 9 bases between them. Germline values: CDR1 MNHEY, CDR2 SVGAGI. The CDR3 runs to 16 residues. As DNA, the CDR3 is TGTGCCAGCAGTTACTCGGGGGGATACTCTGGAAACACCATATATTTT. This gives the protein CASSYSGGYSGNTIYF.

The chain links TRBV9 to TRBJ1-1, with D possibly TRBD1 on 5 matching bases. The CDR3 length is 13 residues. The ends were cut back, 3 bases at V and 1 base at J, with 7 bases in the middle. The germline V gene has CDR1 SGDLS and CDR2 YYNGEE. The CDR3 DNA is TGTGCCAGCAGCGCAACAGGGAACACTGAAGCTTTCTTT. This translates into CASSATGNTEAFF.

The chain employs TRBV19 and TRBJ2-5; possibly TRBD1 for D (6 bases). This CDR3 contains 13 residues. Between the trimmed V and J ends, which lost 9 bases and 2 bases, there was a span of 13 bases. CDR1 is LNHDA and CDR2 is SQIVND in the germline V gene (reference sequence). The chain's CDR3 is CASRHRAQETQYF. CDR3 DNA: TGTGCCAGCAGACACAGGGCTCAAGAGACCCAGTACTTC. Supplemented by reference TRBV19 and TRBJ2-5, the full variable domain reads DGGITQSPKYLFRKEGQNVTLSCEQNLNHDAMYWYRQDPGQGLRLIYYSQIVNDFQKGDIAEGYSVSREKKESFPLTVTSAQKNPTAFYLCASRHRAQETQYFGPGTRLLVL.

This clone was observed once. The chain employs TRBV2 and TRBJ1-4; maybe TRBD1 (5 bases). CDR3 length: 15 residues. Per germline, CDR1 SNHLY and CDR2 FYNNEI. Trimming stripped 5 bases from V and 0 bases from J, with 10 bases between. In nucleotides, the CDR3 is TGTGCCAGCAGTCCTAACAGGCCAACTAATGAAAAACTGTTTTTT. It is translated as CASSPNRPTNEKLFF. Combining the CDR3 with reference TRBV2 and TRBJ1-4 gives the whole variable domain EPEVTQTPSHQVTQMGQEVILRCVPISNHLYFYWYRQILGQKVEFLVSFYNNEISEKSEIFDDQFSVERPDGSNFTLKIRSTKLEDSAMYFCASSPNRPTNEKLFFGSGTQLSVL.

The gene calls are TRBV7-6 and TRBJ2-2, with TRBD2 identical over 9 bases. This CDR3 comprises 17 residues. Germline-derived CDR1 and CDR2 are SGHVS and FNYEAQ. V shed 1 base, J shed 3 bases, and the junction held 6 bases outside the gene matches. The CDR3 DNA follows: TGTGCCAGCAGCTTAGAAAGCGGGAGGTCCTACACCGGGGAGCTGTTTTTT. Its protein is CASSLESGRSYTGELFF.

The CDR3 loop reads CASSTTMESEQFF. The CDR3 DNA is TGTGCCAGCAGTACTACGATGGAGAGTGAGCAGTTCTTC. The chain joins TRBV2 to TRBJ2-1; no reliable D call. This CDR3 region has 13 residues. Trimming removed 5 bases from V and 9 bases from J, with 14 bases in between. The germline gives CDR1 SNHLY, CDR2 FYNNEI.

This CDR3 reads CASRPDRASNEKLFF. The CDR3 DNA reads TGTGCCAGCCGGCCCGACAGGGCGTCTAATGAAAAACTGTTTTTT. The V gene is TRBV6-5, the J gene TRBJ1-4, with 7 bases identical to TRBD1. From germline, CDR1 is MNHEY and CDR2 SVGAGI. The CDR3 contains 15 residues. V lost 8 bases, J lost 3 bases, and 9 bases stayed unmatched.

This clone was seen more than once but under ten times. This sequence joins TRBV7-9 and TRBJ2-2, with D perhaps TRBD1 (5 bases). The V gene's germline CDR1 is SEHNR and CDR2 FQNEAQ (reference sequence). The CDR3 extends over 14 amino acids. V was shortened by 3 bases and J by 1 base, with 6 bases between the two germline ends. The CDR3 DNA reads TGTGCCAGCAGCTTGGACAAGAACACCGGGGAGCTGTTTTTT. Encoded protein: CASSLDKNTGELFF.

The chain is built from TRBV7-6 and TRBJ2-3; no clear D. Looked up from germline, CDR1 is SGHVS and CDR2 is FNYEAQ. Trimming took off 5 bases at V and 5 bases at J, with 17 bases between the two ends. The CDR3 runs 15 residues. CDR3 sequence reads: CASSPSLAKKDTQYF. The CDR3, as DNA: TGTGCCAGCAGCCCTTCATTAGCCAAGAAAGATACGCAGTATTTT.

This chain links TRBV6-1 with TRBJ1-1, with TRBD1 identical over 11 bases. CDR1 and CDR2 from the germline V gene are MNHNS and SASEGT. The ends lost 2 bases at V and 4 bases at J; junction bases unmatched: 12. The CDR3 is 18 amino acids. The CDR3: CASSEFGQGAIGGTEAFF. DNA for the CDR3: TGTGCCAGCAGTGAATTTGGACAGGGGGCAATCGGAGGCACTGAAGCTTTCTTT.

This rearrangement joins TRBV27 to TRBJ1-3; no reliable D call. Deletions cut 8 bases from V and 0 bases from J, with 2 bases between. This CDR3 has 11 amino acids. Germline V CDR1 and CDR2: MNHEY, SMNVEV (reference sequence). CDR3 in DNA: TGTGCCAGCCTCTCTGGAAACACCATATATTTT. Its protein is CASLSGNTIYF.

The V and J genes are TRBV19 and TRBJ2-7; 12 bases agree with TRBD2. Trimming took 7 bases from V and 5 from J; bases not matched to a gene: 9. The CDR3 is 15 residues long. Germline CDR1 reads LNHDA; CDR2 reads SQIVND (reference sequence). The CDR3 DNA follows: TGTGCCAGTAAAACGACGACTAGCGGGAGCCACGAGCAGTACTTC. Translation: CASKTTTSGSHEQYF.

The J gene is TRBJ1-1, the V gene TRBV2, with D possibly matching TRBD1 (6 bases). Germline V gene data show CDR1 as SNHLY and CDR2 as FYNNEI. V lost 10 bases to trimming and J lost 5 bases, with 17 bases between them. This CDR3 region has 13 residues. The CDR3 here is CATPRGAGTEAFF. The DNA for the CDR3 is TGTGCCACCCCACGGGGGGCCGGAACTGAAGCTTTCTTT.

The chain carries TRBV11-3 and TRBJ2-2, with 9 bases that match TRBD1. This CDR3 region has 17 residues. V lost 5 bases and J lost 6; bases outside the gene matches: 13. Germline loops: CDR1 SGHNT, CDR2 YENEEA. The CDR3 reads CASSLLPGQGMAGELFF. The CDR3 coding sequence is TGTGCCAGCAGCCTACTCCCGGGACAGGGAATGGCCGGGGAGCTGTTTTTT.

This rearrangement joins TRBV2 to TRBJ2-7; D is ambiguous. V lost 4 bases to trimming and J lost 3 bases, with 13 bases between them. There are 14 residues in the CDR3. CDR1 and CDR2 from the germline V gene are SNHLY and FYNNEI. The CDR3: CASSAEGRGYEQYF. The CDR3 DNA follows: TGTGCCAGCAGTGCAGAAGGTAGAGGCTACGAGCAGTACTTC. The full variable domain, with the rest looked up from reference TRBV2 and TRBJ2-7, is EPEVTQTPSHQVTQMGQEVILRCVPISNHLYFYWYRQILGQKVEFLVSFYNNEISEKSEIFDDQFSVERPDGSNFTLKIRSTKLEDSAMYFCASSAEGRGYEQYFGPGTRLTVT.

The chain couples TRBV5-1 to TRBJ1-1; TRBD1 aligns across 8 bases. J was trimmed by 3 bases and V by 1 base; bases with no gene match: 20. Germline-derived CDR1 and CDR2 are SGHRS and YFSETQ. CDR3 length: 20 residues. The CDR3 DNA sequence: TGCGCCAGCAGCTTGATTAGTGCAGCGATATCAGGGGGCTGGTACACTGAAGCTTTCTTT. This encodes CASSLISAAISGGWYTEAFF. Looking up the rest from reference TRBV5-1 and TRBJ1-1 gives the full variable domain: KAGVTQTPRYLIKTRGQQVTLSCSPISGHRSVSWYQQTPGQGLQFLFEYFSETQRNKGNFPGRFSGRQFSNSRSEMNVSTLELGDSALYLCASSLISAAISGGWYTEAFFGQGTRLTVV.